One and the same sample provided the 26 T cell receptor beta chains below, sequenced in a study of T-cell memory formation after mild COVID-19. TCRdb re-derived calls from the 5' RACE reads in MiXCR, one entry per CDR3 protein. This table has 300,000 or so distinct CDR3 sequences, about a sixth appearing once. Material: PBMCs or a T cell subset sorted from them (not recorded which). The receptor source for this set is a man between 18 and 29 years old who had mild COVID-19 (a few samples of this study predate the infection). Cell type and time point are not known.

The V call is TRBV11-2, the J call TRBJ2-7; D gene ambiguous. Germline values: CDR1 SGHAT, CDR2 FQNNGV. There are 12 residues in the CDR3. Trimming left V 6 bases short and J 3 bases short, with 9 bases between. The chain's CDR3 is CASRPEFYEQYF. CDR3 DNA: TGTGCCAGCAGACCCGAATTCTACGAGCAGTACTTC.

This clonotype was observed a few times. The rearrangement links TRBV18 to TRBJ1-5; D is undetermined. Between the trimmed V and J ends, which lost 2 bases and 4 bases, there was a span of 12 bases. The germline V gene encodes CDR1 KGHSH and CDR2 LQKENI. This CDR3 spans 15 amino acids. CDR3 sequence (DNA): TGTGCCAGCTCACCAGGCGCTACAGTGAATCAGCCCCAGCATTTT. This encodes CASSPGATVNQPQHF.

The V gene is TRBV18, the J gene TRBJ1-5; tentative D call: TRBD1 (5 bases). The CDR3 extends over 17 amino acids. Germline CDR1 KGHSH, CDR2 LQKENI. The germline V and J ends were trimmed by 3 bases and 0 bases, with 15 bases remaining between them. Written as DNA, the CDR3 is TGTGCCAGCTCACCGTTCAGGGAGGCATATAGCAATCAGCCCCAGCATTTT. It yields the protein CASSPFREAYSNQPQHF.

At least ten counts were recorded for this clonotype. V usage is TRBV7-3 and J usage is TRBJ2-7; maybe TRBD1 (5 bases). The CDR3 has 15 residues. Trimming took off 1 base at V and 0 bases at J, with 10 bases between the two ends. CDR1 and CDR2 (germline): SGHTA, FQGTGA. CDR3 DNA sequence: TGTGCCAGCAGCTTAAGTGGGGCCCCCTCCTACGAGCAGTACTTC. Amino acids: CASSLSGAPSYEQYF.

This clonotype was seen many times. The V gene is TRBV5-1, the J gene TRBJ1-4, with a tentative D call TRBD1 (5 bases). Germline CDR1 and CDR2: SGHRS and YFSETQ. Trimming removed 4 bases from V and 7 bases from J, with 14 bases in between. The CDR3 is made up of 14 amino acids. CDR3 amino acids: CASSLQGSGEKLFF. The CDR3 nucleotides are TGCGCCAGCAGCCTTCAGGGTAGTGGTGAAAAACTGTTTTTT.

V is TRBV27 and J is TRBJ1-2; 7 bases are shared with TRBD1. Germline CDR1 reads MNHEY; CDR2 reads SMNVEV (reference sequence). The CDR3 has 15 residues. Trimming removed 5 bases from V and 4 bases from J; junction bases left unmatched: 10. This chain's CDR3 is CASSPGLGTAYGYTF. The CDR3 coding sequence is TGTGCCAGCAGTCCTGGCCTGGGGACAGCCTATGGCTACACCTTC.

This sequence joins TRBV11-2 and TRBJ1-2, with D perhaps matching TRBD1 (6 bases). Per the germline V gene, CDR1 is SGHAT and CDR2 is FQNNGV. V shed 3 bases and J shed 4 bases, with 15 bases lying between them. The CDR3 runs 15 residues. CDR3 in DNA: TGTGCCAGCAGCTTGACCGGGGGGGCCCCCTATGGCTACACCTTC. Amino acids: CASSLTGGAPYGYTF.

There are many counts of this clonotype. The DNA for the CDR3 is TGTGCCAGCAGCCTTACTAGCGGCTCCTACGAGCAGTACTTC. Amino acids: CASSLTSGSYEQYF. The J gene is TRBJ2-7, the V gene TRBV12-3 or TRBV12-4; 8 bases align to TRBD2. The CDR3 consists of 14 residues. V lost 6 bases to trimming and J lost 0 bases; unmatched junction nucleotides: 4.

This clonotype was detected many times. V gene TRBV4-1 combines with J gene TRBJ2-7; D possibly corresponds to TRBD1 (5 bases). The V end was cut by 0 bases, the J end by 11 bases, with 14 bases between. Germline V CDR1 and CDR2: MGHRA, YSYEKL. The CDR3 contains 13 residues. CDR3 sequence: CASSQDWGSQEYF. The DNA for the CDR3 is TGCGCCAGCAGCCAAGATTGGGGCAGCCAAGAGTACTTC.

This chain uses TRBV6-5 with TRBJ2-7; TRBD1 is a possible D gene (5 bases). Trimming shortened V by 7 bases and J by 0 bases, and 22 bases separated the two germline ends. There are 17 residues in the CDR3. The germline CDR1 and CDR2 sequences are MNHEY and SVGAGI. The CDR3 here is CASTQPDSKISSYEQYF. For the CDR3, the DNA is TGTGCCAGCACCCAACCCGACAGTAAGATAAGCTCCTACGAGCAGTACTTC.

This sequence joins TRBV7-2 and TRBJ1-5; D gene ambiguous. Trimming took off 3 bases at V and 8 bases at J, with 14 bases between the two ends. The germline CDR1 and CDR2 sequences are SGHTA and FQGNSA. The CDR3 consists of 14 residues. The CDR3 sequence is CASSFAVADEPQHF. CDR3 sequence (DNA): TGTGCCAGCAGCTTCGCAGTGGCGGACGAGCCCCAGCATTTT. Full variable domain (missing parts from reference TRBV7-2 and TRBJ1-5): GAGVSQSPSNKVTEKGKDVELRCDPISGHTALYWYRQSLGQGLEFLIYFQGNSAPDKSGLPSDRFSAERTGGSVSTLTIQRTQQEDSAVYLCASSFAVADEPQHFGDGTRLSIL.

In its sample, this clonotype was seen once. The V gene is TRBV4-3, the J gene TRBJ1-5; no clear D. Germline assignment: CDR1 LGHNA and CDR2 YSLEER. Trimming stripped 0 bases from V and 1 base from J, with 10 bases between. CDR3 length equals 16 residues. The CDR3 nucleotides read TGCGCCAGCAGCCAAGATTCCGTCGGGAGCAATCAGCCCCAGCATTTT. Protein: CASSQDSVGSNQPQHF.

The J gene is TRBJ1-5, the V gene TRBV5-1; 7 bases align to TRBD1. Losses at the gene ends were 4 bases for V and 9 bases for J; bases not matched to a gene: 10. This CDR3 spans 14 amino acids. Per the germline V gene, CDR1 is SGHRS and CDR2 is YFSETQ. The CDR3: CASSLGDSMGPQHF. DNA for the CDR3: TGCGCCAGCAGCCTGGGGGACAGTATGGGGCCCCAGCATTTT.

The chain employs TRBV11-2 and TRBJ2-5; D gene unclear. The CDR3 has 15 residues. Trimming shortened V by 0 bases and J by 1 base, and 9 bases separated the two germline ends. Looked up from germline, CDR1 is SGHAT and CDR2 is FQNNGV. The CDR3 is CASSLDNGFQETQYF. CDR3 nucleotides: TGTGCCAGCAGCTTAGATAACGGGTTCCAAGAGACCCAGTACTTC.

The V gene is TRBV2, the J gene TRBJ1-1; D is ambiguous. The germline gives CDR1 SNHLY, CDR2 FYNNEI. There are 14 residues in the CDR3. The V and J ends lost 1 base and 0 bases respectively, with 6 bases between them. The CDR3 DNA follows: TGTGCCAGCAGTGAAGGACGGCTGAACACTGAAGCTTTCTTT. This codes for CASSEGRLNTEAFF.

This clonotype has just a few counts. CDR3 bases: TGTGCCAGCAGTGAGGGGGGGCAGGGAAAACTGTTTTTT. Its translation is CASSEGGQGKLFF. The gene calls are TRBV6-5 and TRBJ1-4, with a tentative D call TRBD1 (6 bases). The V end lost 5 bases, the J end lost 10 bases, and 14 bases lay between the germline ends. The germline V gene encodes CDR1 MNHEY and CDR2 SVGAGI. CDR3 length: 13 amino acids.

This chain joins TRBV20-1 and TRBJ2-7; 8 bases match TRBD1. Germline trimming cut 6 bases from V and 3 bases from J; bases unmatched to any gene: 7. Germline CDR1 is DFQATT and CDR2 is SNEGSKA (reference sequence). There are 13 residues in the CDR3. CDR3 loop: CSAQTDRGYEQYV. In nucleotides, the CDR3 is TGCAGTGCCCAAACCGACAGGGGCTACGAGCAGTACGTC.

The rearrangement uses TRBV11-2 and TRBJ2-3; 7 positions agree with TRBD2. CDR3 length: 15 amino acids. J gave up 3 bases and V 1 base, and 4 bases lay outside the gene matches. CDR1 and CDR2 from the germline V gene are SGHAT and FQNNGV. The CDR3: CASSLGGDYTDTQYF. CDR3 nucleotide sequence: TGTGCCAGCAGCTTAGGGGGGGACTATACAGATACGCAGTATTTT.

This clonotype has just a few counts. The J gene is TRBJ1-2, the V gene TRBV5-1; D is uncertain. The CDR3 has 15 residues. Trimming took 2 bases from V and 2 from J, leaving 13 bases between them. Germline CDR1 SGHRS, CDR2 YFSETQ. The CDR3 loop is CASSFLPSGNYGYTF. The CDR3 DNA follows: TGCGCCAGCAGCTTCCTCCCGTCAGGAAACTATGGCTACACCTTC. The full variable domain, its missing parts supplied by reference TRBV5-1 and TRBJ1-2, is KAGVTQTPRYLIKTRGQQVTLSCSPISGHRSVSWYQQTPGQGLQFLFEYFSETQRNKGNFPGRFSGRQFSNSRSEMNVSTLELGDSALYLCASSFLPSGNYGYTFGSGTRLTVV.

CDR3 nucleotides: TGTGCCAGCAGTAACGGTGGTGAAGCTTTCTTT. Its protein is CASSNGGEAFF. The genes are TRBV6-5 and TRBJ1-1; D remains unclear. Germline CDR1 and CDR2: MNHEY and SVGAGI. The CDR3 is 11 amino acids. V lost 5 bases to trimming and J lost 7 bases, with 8 bases between them.

This clonotype was seen only a few times. V and J are TRBV11-1 and TRBJ1-1; weak D call: TRBD1 (5 bases). Germline assignment: CDR1 SGHAT and CDR2 FQDESV (reference sequence). This CDR3 has 14 residues. V gave up 0 bases and J gave up 4 bases, with 9 bases separating them. The CDR3 coding sequence is TGTGCCAGCAGCTTAGCGCGTAGGGGCACTGAAGCTTTCTTT. It translates to CASSLARRGTEAFF.

The chain has TRBV5-4 and TRBJ1-2; the D gene is possibly TRBD1 (5 bases). This CDR3 is 14 amino acids long. With 4 bases removed from V and 8 bases from J, the gap between germline ends came to 18 bases. Germline V lookup: CDR1 SGHNT, CDR2 YYREEE (reference sequence). The CDR3 spells CASSGGTAVEGYTF. In DNA form, the CDR3 reads TGTGCCAGCAGCGGCGGGACGGCTGTAGAGGGCTACACCTTC.

V usage is TRBV6-5 and J usage is TRBJ2-3; 8 bases map to TRBD2. The CDR3 loop spans 15 amino acids. From germline, CDR1 is MNHEY and CDR2 SVGAGI. The V and J ends lost 6 bases and 2 bases, in that order; junction bases with no gene match: 7. CDR3 sequence (DNA): TGTGCCAGCAGACGGGGAGCGGGGGCCACAGATACGCAGTATTTT. Translation: CASRRGAGATDTQYF.

This clonotype was recorded a few times. The V call is TRBV9, the J call TRBJ1-4; 8 bases map to TRBD1. The germline CDR1 and CDR2 sequences are SGDLS and YYNGEE. This CDR3 has 15 amino acids. Trimming at V came to 2 bases and at J to 5 bases, leaving 5 bases not matched to a gene. The CDR3 spells CASSVDRGWNEKLFF. The CDR3, as DNA: TGTGCCAGCAGCGTTGACAGGGGCTGGAATGAAAAACTGTTTTTT.

This chain links TRBV20-1 with TRBJ2-5, with D perhaps given as TRBD1 or TRBD2 (5 bases each). Germline assignment: CDR1 DFQATT and CDR2 SNEGSKA (reference sequence). The CDR3 loop spans 13 amino acids. Deletions cut 5 bases from V and 1 base from J, with 11 bases between. The CDR3 is CSAERGSQETQYF. CDR3 nucleotide sequence: TGCAGTGCTGAGAGGGGCTCCCAAGAGACCCAGTACTTC.

This clonotype has ten or more counts. This rearrangement joins TRBV7-9 to TRBJ2-2, with 10 bases that match TRBD1. CDR3 length: 15 residues. From germline, CDR1 is SEHNR and CDR2 FQNEAQ (reference sequence). V shed 4 bases and J 7 bases; nucleotides not matched to a gene: 6. CDR3 loop: CASSSGTGDIGELFF. CDR3 DNA sequence: TGTGCCAGCAGCTCCGGGACAGGGGACATCGGGGAGCTGTTTTTT.